The 22 T cell receptor beta chains presented below share a single source sample, sequenced in a study of response to subunit inactivated influenza vaccine. A single record per CDR3 protein comes from TCRdb applying MiXCR to the RT-PCR reads. The sample lists about 800,000 distinct CDR3 sequences, roughly 20% occurring once. Sequenced material: PBMCs from blood, taken more than 4 days after vaccination. These receptor sequences come from a man aged 45-65 years who received an inactivated influenza vaccine.

This clonotype has only one observation. The chain recombines TRBV6-5 with TRBJ1-1; D is uncertain. The V gene lost 2 bases and the J gene lost 4 bases, with 11 bases spanning the gap. Germline V gene sequence: CDR1 MNHEY, CDR2 SVGAGI. This CDR3 is built from 14 residues. In DNA, the CDR3 is TGTGCCAGCAGTTACCGGACTAGTGGCACTGAAGCTTTCTTT. This gives the protein CASSYRTSGTEAFF.

This clonotype was observed a few times. This chain joins TRBV7-2 and TRBJ2-7, with 10 bases fitting TRBD1. The CDR3 loop spans 15 amino acids. The ends lost 5 bases at V and 4 bases at J; junction bases unmatched: 8. CDR1 and CDR2 (germline): SGHTA, FQGNSA. For the CDR3, the DNA is TGTGCCAGCAGCGCCCGAGGGACAGGGGTTTACGAGCAGTACTTC. This translates into CASSARGTGVYEQYF.

This clonotype came up a few times. The chain recombines TRBV28 with TRBJ2-1; possibly TRBD1 or TRBD2 for D (5 bases each). The CDR3 sequence is 19 residues long. Germline-derived CDR1 and CDR2 are MDHEN and SYDVKM. Deletions cut 7 bases from V and 0 bases from J, with 25 bases between. The CDR3 is CASKNSYRDLTRSYNEQFF. The DNA of the CDR3 is TGTGCCAGCAAAAACTCTTACCGGGACCTCACTCGCTCCTACAATGAGCAGTTCTTC. Complete variable domain (other parts from reference TRBV28 and TRBJ2-1): DVKVTQSSRYLVKRTGEKVFLECVQDMDHENMFWYRQDPGLGLRLIYFSYDVKMKEKGDIPEGYSVSREKKERFSLILESASTNQTSMYLCASKNSYRDLTRSYNEQFFGPGTRLTVL.

The chain has TRBV5-1 and TRBJ2-7, with a tentative D call TRBD2 (7 bases). V was cut by 0 bases and J by 5 bases, with 21 bases left in between. There are 17 residues in the CDR3. Germline-derived CDR1 and CDR2 are SGHRS and YFSETQ. The DNA of the CDR3 is TGCGCCAGCAGCTTGGGATATACGGGGGGCCCGGCTCACGAGCAGTACTTC. This gives the protein CASSLGYTGGPAHEQYF.

The chain's CDR3 is CASSKPLPGQRGTQYF. CDR3 in DNA: TGTGCCAGCAGTAAACCTCTTCCCGGGCAGCGGGGGACCCAGTACTTC. The rearrangement links TRBV6-2 or TRBV6-3 to TRBJ2-5; 7 bases line up with TRBD2. Germline CDR1 is MNHEY and CDR2 is SVGEGT. The trim removed 5 bases at V and 7 bases at J, leaving 16 bases unmatched. The CDR3 covers 16 residues.

This rearrangement joins TRBV20-1 to TRBJ2-1, with TRBD2 matching over 8 bases. CDR3 length: 13 residues. The ends lost 1 base at V and 7 bases at J; junction bases unmatched: 3. Germline assignment: CDR1 DFQATT and CDR2 SNEGSKA (reference sequence). The CDR3 is CSARGPSGNEQFF. CDR3 coding DNA: TGCAGTGCTAGAGGGCCTAGCGGGAATGAGCAGTTCTTC.

The CDR3 is CASSQADSGVYRGNEQFF. The CDR3 bases are TGTGCCAGCAGCCAAGCTGATAGCGGGGTATATCGGGGCAATGAGCAGTTCTTC. The chain is built from TRBV3-1 and TRBJ2-1; 8 bases agree with TRBD2. Germline assignment: CDR1 LGHDT and CDR2 YNNKEL (reference sequence). There are 18 residues in the CDR3. J was trimmed by 6 bases and V by 1 base; bases with no gene match: 14.

This clonotype was detected a few times. The rearrangement links TRBV20-1 to TRBJ1-1, with 7 bases matching TRBD1. V dropped 5 bases and J dropped 5; count of bases not matched to a gene: 8. The V gene's germline CDR1 is DFQATT and CDR2 SNEGSKA (reference sequence). The CDR3 extends over 13 amino acids. The CDR3 sequence: CSASPPTGTEAFF. CDR3 sequence (DNA): TGCAGTGCTTCTCCCCCGACAGGGACTGAAGCTTTCTTT.

The rearrangement links TRBV7-9 to TRBJ1-1; weak D call: TRBD1 (5 bases). This CDR3 contains 15 residues. Germline CDR1 reads SEHNR; CDR2 reads FQNEAQ (reference sequence). V dropped 5 bases and J dropped 9 bases, with 22 bases sitting between them. CDR3 DNA: TGTGCCAGCAGCCCCACCCGTGGGACCTTGGACCAAGCTTTCTTT. Translation gives CASSPTRGTLDQAFF.

The chain employs TRBV28 and TRBJ1-1; D is uncertain. The CDR3 covers 13 residues. Germline loops: CDR1 MDHEN, CDR2 SYDVKM. V lost 8 bases and J lost 2, with 12 bases in between. In DNA, the CDR3 is TGTGCCAGCGCTAACAGCAGAAACACTGAAGCTTTCTTT. It codes for CASANSRNTEAFF.

The chain's CDR3 is CASSFLGEGYTF. The CDR3 bases are TGTGCCAGCAGTTTTCTCGGAGAGGGCTACACCTTC. This chain links TRBV6-5 with TRBJ1-2; D is ambiguous. This CDR3 is built from 12 residues. Trimming shortened V by 4 bases and J by 8 bases, and 11 bases separated the two germline ends. Germline V gene sequence: CDR1 MNHEY, CDR2 SVGAGI.

V and J are TRBV12-3 or TRBV12-4 and TRBJ2-2; possibly TRBD2 for D (7 bases). V lost 7 bases and J 6 bases, leaving 21 bases between the germline ends. The CDR3 has 16 residues. The CDR3, as DNA: TGTGCCAGCAACCCGCCGGGGGCTAGCGGCGCCGGGGAGCTGTTTTTT. It encodes CASNPPGASGAGELFF.

The sample holds many counts of this clonotype. CDR3 nucleotide sequence: TGTGCCACCAGTCCCGGACTAGCGGGGGGGTACAATGAGCAGTTCTTC. It encodes CATSPGLAGGYNEQFF. V and J are TRBV15 and TRBJ2-1; 15 bases match TRBD2. The CDR3 is 16 amino acids. With 6 bases clipped from V and 4 bases from J, the junction kept 4 bases outside the gene matches. Germline V CDR1 and CDR2: LNHNV, YYDKDF (reference sequence).

The chain is built from TRBV12-3 or TRBV12-4 and TRBJ2-1; possible D gene TRBD1, 6 bases. V gave up 7 bases and J gave up 3 bases, with 16 bases separating them. CDR3 length: 15 amino acids. CDR3 coding DNA: TGTGCCAGCACTGTAATTGGACAGCACTACAATGAGCAGTTCTTC. Residues: CASTVIGQHYNEQFF.

The chain carries TRBV30 and TRBJ2-7; 8 bases match TRBD2. This CDR3 contains 14 residues. J was trimmed by 4 bases and V by 6 bases; bases with no gene match: 11. Per the germline V gene, CDR1 is GTSNPN and CDR2 is SVGIG (reference sequence). The CDR3 protein is CACYRAGGAYEQYF. As DNA, the CDR3 is TGTGCCTGCTATAGGGCGGGAGGAGCGTACGAGCAGTACTTC. Supplemented by reference TRBV30 and TRBJ2-7, the full variable domain reads SQTIHQWPATLVQPVGSPLSLECTVEGTSNPNLYWYRQAAGRGLQLLFYSVGIGQISSEVPQNLSASRPQDRQFILSSKKLLLSDSGFYLCACYRAGGAYEQYFGPGTRLTVT.

The V and J genes are TRBV20-1 and TRBJ1-4; D gene ambiguous. The ends were cut back, 5 bases at V and 8 bases at J, with 6 bases in the middle. The CDR3 loop spans 10 amino acids. CDR1 is DFQATT, CDR2 SNEGSKA, per germline (reference sequence). CDR3 sequence reads: CSALTEKLFF. The CDR3 DNA reads TGCAGTGCTCTCACCGAAAAACTGTTTTTT.

The sample holds many counts of this clonotype. Germline and junction disagree at one end, which may indicate a read error. This chain connects TRBV12-3 or TRBV12-4 to TRBJ2-7; the match to TRBD2 covers 10 bases. The CDR3 extends over 13 amino acids. For the CDR3, the DNA is TGTGCCAGCAGTCTAGCGGGGGCACACGAGCAGTACTTC. Residues: CASSLAGAHEQYF.

J is TRBJ2-4 and V is TRBV18; 8 bases agree with TRBD1. The germline gives CDR1 KGHSH, CDR2 LQKENI. With 2 bases clipped from V and 3 bases from J, the junction kept 6 bases outside the gene matches. This CDR3 spans 16 amino acids. CDR3 loop: CASSPTPGTGKNIQYF. The CDR3 nucleotides read TGTGCCAGCTCACCAACCCCCGGGACAGGCAAAAACATTCAGTACTTC.

V is TRBV20-1 and J is TRBJ2-3; D unclear. Germline V gene sequence: CDR1 DFQATT, CDR2 SNEGSKA (reference sequence). Trimming stripped 5 bases from V and 8 bases from J, with 14 bases between. The length of the CDR3 is 12 residues. The CDR3 reads CSAPRIAGTQYF. In nucleotides, the CDR3 is TGCAGTGCTCCACGGATCGCCGGTACGCAGTATTTT.

There are a few counts of this clonotype. The V call is TRBV7-2, the J call TRBJ2-3; D is perhaps TRBD2 (5 bases). V was shortened by 2 bases and J by 6 bases, with 9 bases between the two germline ends. The V gene's germline CDR1 is SGHTA and CDR2 FQGNSA. This CDR3 region has 13 residues. The CDR3 nucleotides are TGTGCCAGCAGCTTACCGGGGTGGGATACGCAGTATTTT. The encoded protein is CASSLPGWDTQYF. Complete variable domain (other parts from reference TRBV7-2 and TRBJ2-3): GAGVSQSPSNKVTEKGKDVELRCDPISGHTALYWYRQSLGQGLEFLIYFQGNSAPDKSGLPSDRFSAERTGGSVSTLTIQRTQQEDSAVYLCASSLPGWDTQYFGPGTRLTVL.

The chain combines TRBV6-2 or TRBV6-3 with TRBJ2-5; TRBD1 agrees at 7 bases. Germline V lookup: CDR1 MNHEY, CDR2 SVGEGT. V lost 6 bases to trimming and J lost 1 base; unmatched junction nucleotides: 8. This CDR3 has 15 amino acids. The CDR3 nucleotides are TGTGCCAGCAGACAAGCCGGGACAGTCCAAGAGACCCAGTACTTC. It encodes CASRQAGTVQETQYF.

The chain combines TRBV6-1 with TRBJ2-1; 8 nucleotides agree with TRBD1. CDR1 MNHNS and CDR2 SASEGT come from the germline V gene. The length of the CDR3 is 15 residues. After removal of 5 bases from V and 2 bases from J, the junction contained 5 bases not matched to a gene. As DNA, the CDR3 is TGTGCCAGCAGTACCCAGGGGGCCACCTACAATGAGCAGTTCTTC. Amino acid sequence: CASSTQGATYNEQFF.